This T cell receptor beta chain was profiled in a study of breast tumors, draining lymph nodes, adjacent tissues. Broader study findings: Tumors had less TCR diversity than lymph nodes, more than nontumor tissue. The lymph node origin of tumor T cells was framed as consistent with a hypothesis, not demonstrated. The data were judged consistent with most tumor T cells coming from lymph node and expanding in tumor. Compared with basal-like, luminal-like tumors shared significantly more repertoire with nontumor tissue.

The V and J ends lost 5 bases and 3 bases, in that order; junction bases with no gene match: 1. CDR3 length: 14 amino acids. Germline V gene sequence: CDR1 SGHTA, CDR2 FQGNSA. This clonotype was recorded many times. Antigen: not known. One entry per CDR3 protein, called by TCRdb with MiXCR from the multiplex PCR reads. In the table there are tens of thousands of distinct CDR3 sequences, just over 35% of which are singletons. This TCR came from a female donor with breast cancer. Some clones in this sample may be carry-over from other donors' samples. The rearrangement uses TRBV7-2 and TRBJ2-7; 13 nucleotides agree with TRBD2. The source material was breast tumor tissue. This CDR3 is CASSRTSGSYEQYF. DNA for the CDR3: TGTGCCAGCAGCCGGACTAGCGGGAGCTACGAGCAGTACTTC.